This T cell receptor (beta chain) comes out of a study of Graves' ophthalmopathy and Graves' hyperthyroidism. The authors amplified TCR beta CDR3 regions, and they did so from RNA transcripts for repertoire sequencing. HTBI-primed first-round RT-PCR preceded second-round multiplex PCR. Via MiXCR, TCRdb re-called the multiplex PCR reads, giving one row per CDR3 protein. Counted here are approximately 160,000 distinct CDR3 sequences, approximately 40% occurring once; the ten biggest clones make up over 7%. This clonotype was seen many times. This CDR3 has 15 residues. Germline V gene data show CDR1 as SGHDN and CDR2 as FVKESK. Trimming at V came to 3 bases and at J to 7 bases, leaving 7 bases not matched to a gene.

Sequenced material: peripheral blood. J is TRBJ1-5 and V is TRBV14, with 9 nucleotides matching TRBD1. This clonotype was sampled from a man in his thirties or forties with Graves' ophthalmopathy. This chain's CDR3 is CASSQAGTGTQPQHF. CDR3 coding DNA: TGTGCCAGCAGCCAGGCCGGGACAGGGACGCAGCCCCAGCATTTT.